The TCR beta chain under discussion was sequenced for a study of beta chain features in type 1 diabetes. Study-level points and caveats: For TCRB rearrangement, an influence of HLA type remained unresolved here. Among patients with Type 1 diabetes, TCRB CDR3s were moderately but significantly shorter in every one of the four CD4+ subsets. In type 1 diabetes patients, VDJ junctions had fewer insertions; deletions at these junctions were more frequent.

Notes on this clone: The target antigen is unknown.

Isolation of CD4+ naive, central memory, regulatory and stem cell-like memory cells was achieved by sorting via CD45RO/CCR7/CD25/CD127/CD95/CD27. Reverse transcription of all isolated RNA meant that expressed TCRB transcripts were sequenced. TCRdb's table, derived via immunoSEQ multiplex PCR, lists solely in-frame clones and lacks some. The table records about 280,000 clones, about 15% of them present only once. CDR3 length equals 12 residues. Germline-derived CDR1 and CDR2 are SNHLY and FYNNEI. V lost 9 bases and J lost 4, with 12 bases in between. The source is a young man with type 1 diabetes. Material: naive CD4+ T cells from blood. The chain uses TRBV2 and TRBJ1-1; tentative D call: TRBD1 (5 bases). In nucleotides, the CDR3 is TGTGCCAGGGAGGGGACGGGCACTGAAGCTTTCTTT. This codes for CAREGTGTEAFF. Complete variable domain (other parts from reference TRBV2 and TRBJ1-1): EPEVTQTPSHQVTQMGQEVILRCVPISNHLYFYWYRQILGQKVEFLVSFYNNEISEKSEIFDDQFSVERPDGSNFTLKIRSTKLEDSAMYFCAREGTGTEAFFGQGTRLTVV.